The 22 T cell receptor beta chains in this list originate from one sample, sequenced in a study of response to subunit inactivated influenza vaccine. TCRdb passed the RT-PCR reads through MiXCR, listing each CDR3 protein once. Altogether around 500,000 distinct CDR3 sequences are present, about a tenth being singletons, with the ten largest covering less than 15%. The sequences come from PBMCs from blood, collected roughly 45 days after vaccination. The source is a man aged 50 to 60 who received an inactivated influenza vaccine.

The table lists this clonotype with many counts. The J gene is TRBJ2-7, the V gene TRBV25-1; D remains unclear. CDR1 and CDR2 (germline): MGHDK, SYGVNS. CDR3 length: 13 residues. Trimming pared 5 bases from V and 5 bases from J, leaving 13 bases between. CDR3 in DNA: TGTGCCAGCAGTCTCCCCGGTTCTGACGAGCAGTACTTC. It yields the protein CASSLPGSDEQYF.

This clonotype was detected a few times. This chain links TRBV20-1 with TRBJ2-1; 8 bases are shared with TRBD1. CDR1 and CDR2 from the germline V gene are DFQATT and SNEGSKA (reference sequence). The CDR3 length is 14 residues. V shed 0 bases and J 12 bases; nucleotides not matched to a gene: 10. CDR3 in DNA: TGCAGTGCTAGAGAAGGGACAGGAGCCGCCGGGCAGTTCTTC. Encoded protein: CSAREGTGAAGQFF.

The chain is built from TRBV12-3 or TRBV12-4 and TRBJ2-5; tentative D call: TRBD2 (6 bases). The CDR3 is 17 amino acids. Trimming left V 5 bases short and J 5 bases short, with 24 bases between. CDR3 nucleotides: TGTGCCAGCAGTCGGGGGAGTAGGGGACCGAACTCTGAGACCCAGTACTTC. It is translated as CASSRGSRGPNSETQYF.

This chain links TRBV6-2 or TRBV6-3 with TRBJ1-2; TRBD1 aligns across 10 bases. CDR1 and CDR2 (germline): MNHEY, SVGEGT. CDR3 length: 12 amino acids. CDR3 sequence reads: CASRQGATRYTF. DNA for the CDR3: TGTGCAAGTCGACAGGGGGCCACACGCTACACCTTC.

This clonotype was seen a handful of times. This chain joins TRBV5-1 and TRBJ2-1; tentative D call: TRBD2 (6 bases). V gave up 4 bases and J gave up 3 bases, with 23 bases separating them. The CDR3 is 18 amino acids. In germline, CDR1 is SGHRS, CDR2 YFSETQ. The CDR3 DNA reads as TGCGCCAGCAGCCCGAACTTTGTAGGGACTCACTACTACAATGAGCAGTTCTTC. This codes for CASSPNFVGTHYYNEQFF.

J is TRBJ1-5 and V is TRBV3-1; tentatively, D is TRBD1 (5 bases). V lost 9 bases and J lost 5, with 11 bases in between. This CDR3 region has 12 residues. Germline V gene sequence: CDR1 LGHDT, CDR2 YNNKEL (reference sequence). CDR3 in amino acids: CASGAPHQPQHF. The CDR3 bases are TGTGCCAGTGGGGCGCCACATCAGCCCCAGCATTTT.

This clonotype was counted many times. The CDR3 spells CASTQGAYGYTF. CDR3 DNA sequence: TGTGCCAGCACCCAAGGAGCGTATGGCTACACCTTC. The chain employs TRBV6-2 or TRBV6-3 and TRBJ1-2; D gene unclear. The CDR3 is made up of 12 amino acids. Trimming shortened V by 7 bases and J by 5 bases, and 11 bases separated the two germline ends. Germline V CDR1 and CDR2: MNHEY, SVGEGT.

This clonotype has ten or more counts. The chain links TRBV12-3 or TRBV12-4 to TRBJ2-1, with 10 positions matching TRBD2. This CDR3 region has 15 residues. The junction had 11 bases not matched to a gene; V was cut back by 8 bases and J by 7 bases. The CDR3 region has the DNA TGTGCCAGCTTCGCCCTAGCGGGGGTTGGGAATGAGCAGTTCTTC. As protein: CASFALAGVGNEQFF.

There are a few counts of this clonotype. V gene TRBV7-8 combines with J gene TRBJ2-1; weak D call: TRBD2 (5 bases). This CDR3 region has 16 residues. Germline CDR1 is SGHVS and CDR2 is FQNEAQ. V was shortened by 1 base and J by 8 bases, with 18 bases between the two germline ends. This CDR3 is CASSLVASFISDEQFF. For the CDR3, the DNA is TGTGCCAGCAGCTTAGTCGCTAGCTTCATCTCCGATGAGCAGTTCTTC.

The rearrangement links TRBV5-1 to TRBJ2-5; 7 positions agree with TRBD1. The ends lost 4 bases at V and 5 bases at J; junction bases unmatched: 8. The CDR3 loop spans 14 amino acids. CDR1 is SGHRS, CDR2 YFSETQ, per germline. The CDR3 loop reads CASSHRQGRETQYF. The CDR3 region has the DNA TGCGCCAGCAGCCACCGACAGGGCAGGGAGACCCAGTACTTC.

V gene TRBV5-1 combines with J gene TRBJ2-2; 11 bases are shared with TRBD1. V dropped 3 bases and J dropped 4; count of bases not matched to a gene: 5. Germline V gives CDR1 SGHRS, CDR2 YFSETQ. The CDR3 runs to 16 residues. In DNA form, the CDR3 reads TGCGCCAGCAGCTCTGGGACAGGGGGTCCCACCGGGGAGCTGTTTTTT. The encoded protein is CASSSGTGGPTGELFF. Filled out from reference TRBV5-1 and TRBJ2-2, the complete variable domain reads KAGVTQTPRYLIKTRGQQVTLSCSPISGHRSVSWYQQTPGQGLQFLFEYFSETQRNKGNFPGRFSGRQFSNSRSEMNVSTLELGDSALYLCASSSGTGGPTGELFFGEGSRLTVL.

The rearrangement uses TRBV20-1 and TRBJ2-1; 11 positions agree with TRBD2. The CDR3 sequence is 14 residues long. V lost 1 base, J lost 8 bases, and 4 bases stayed unmatched. The germline CDR1 and CDR2 sequences are DFQATT and SNEGSKA (reference sequence). CDR3 in amino acids: CSARGLAGRDEQFF. CDR3 DNA sequence: TGCAGTGCTAGAGGACTAGCGGGGAGGGATGAGCAGTTCTTC.

This clonotype was seen only a few times. The gene calls are TRBV19 and TRBJ2-7; D unresolved. The V and J ends lost 5 bases and 2 bases respectively, with 13 bases between them. The CDR3 loop spans 14 amino acids. Germline loops: CDR1 LNHDA, CDR2 SQIVND (reference sequence). The CDR3 DNA is TGTGCCAGTAGTTTTCCGGGCCGCACCTACGAGCAGTACTTC. Translated: CASSFPGRTYEQYF.

This rearrangement joins TRBV5-5 to TRBJ2-7, with 8 bases fitting TRBD2. Germline V CDR1 and CDR2: SGHKS, YYEKEE (reference sequence). The CDR3 spans 16 residues. V gave up 2 bases and J gave up 3 bases; unmatched junction bases: 10. The CDR3 sequence is CASSFQRTGGVYEQYF. Written as DNA, the CDR3 is TGTGCCAGCAGCTTTCAACGGACGGGAGGGGTCTACGAGCAGTACTTC.

This clonotype was detected many times. The V and J genes are TRBV12-3 or TRBV12-4 and TRBJ2-1; weak D call: TRBD2 (7 bases). The CDR3 extends over 15 amino acids. V was clipped by 6 bases and J by 8 bases, with 20 bases between them. DNA of the CDR3: TGTGCCAGCAGCTTCTGGGGGGGGCCTCTTGATGAGCAGTTCTTC. Translation: CASSFWGGPLDEQFF.

The chain carries TRBV7-9 and TRBJ2-6; perhaps TRBD1 as D (6 bases). This CDR3 region has 17 residues. Germline assignment: CDR1 SEHNR and CDR2 FQNEAQ (reference sequence). The ends were cut back, 6 bases at V and 2 bases at J, with 17 bases in the middle. CDR3 DNA: TGTGCCAGCAGGCCACCCCCGAGACAGGCTGGGGCCAACGTCCTGACTTTC. It is translated as CASRPPPRQAGANVLTF. Variable domain in full (rest from reference TRBV7-9 and TRBJ2-6): DTGVSQNPRHKITKRGQNVTFRCDPISEHNRLYWYRQTLGQGPEFLTYFQNEAQLEKSRLLSDRFSAERPKGSFSTLEIQRTEQGDSAMYLCASRPPPRQAGANVLTFGAGSRLTVL.

The chain has TRBV10-3 and TRBJ2-1; D perhaps matches TRBD2 (6 bases). Per germline, CDR1 ENHRY and CDR2 SYGVKD. Trimming pared 0 bases from V and 9 bases from J, leaving 12 bases between. CDR3 length: 14 amino acids. CDR3 nucleotides: TGTGCCATCAGTGAGTCGGGGGGAGAAAGTGAGCAGTTCTTC. It translates to CAISESGGESEQFF.

In this sample, this clonotype turned up a few times. V usage is TRBV7-2 and J usage is TRBJ1-4; the match to TRBD1 covers 10 bases. The J segment lost 7 bases and the V segment lost 7 bases, leaving 6 bases of the junction unmatched. This CDR3 has 14 residues. Germline assignment: CDR1 SGHTA and CDR2 FQGNSA. CDR3 region: CASTRTGGSEKLFF. CDR3 bases: TGTGCCAGCACCCGGACAGGGGGAAGTGAAAAACTGTTTTTT.

V gene TRBV20-1 combines with J gene TRBJ2-1; D ambiguous. This CDR3 has 15 amino acids. V was cut by 3 bases and J by 0 bases, with 12 bases left in between. In germline, CDR1 is DFQATT, CDR2 SNEGSKA (reference sequence). CDR3: CSARGATNSYNEQFF. The CDR3 DNA is TGCAGTGCTAGGGGTGCGACAAACTCCTACAATGAGCAGTTCTTC.

This clonotype turned up a few times. The chain uses TRBV7-9 and TRBJ2-3; 11 bases line up with TRBD2. The CDR3 runs to 15 residues. Per the germline V gene, CDR1 is SEHNR and CDR2 is FQNEAQ (reference sequence). With 5 bases clipped from V and 5 bases from J, the junction kept 6 bases outside the gene matches. CDR3 DNA sequence: TGTGCCAGCAGCCTCGGGACTAGCGGCAGAGATACGCAGTATTTT. Its translation: CASSLGTSGRDTQYF.

In its sample, this clonotype was seen many times. The gene calls are TRBV7-9 and TRBJ2-2; D might be TRBD2 (6 bases). With 6 bases removed from V and 0 bases from J, the gap between germline ends came to 14 bases. In germline, CDR1 is SEHNR, CDR2 FQNEAQ (reference sequence). The CDR3 consists of 16 residues. CDR3 sequence reads: CASRARRGPNTGELFF. The DNA for the CDR3 is TGTGCCAGCAGGGCGAGGCGGGGCCCGAACACCGGGGAGCTGTTTTTT. Drawing the rest from reference TRBV7-9 and TRBJ2-2, the complete variable domain is DTGVSQNPRHKITKRGQNVTFRCDPISEHNRLYWYRQTLGQGPEFLTYFQNEAQLEKSRLLSDRFSAERPKGSFSTLEIQRTEQGDSAMYLCASRARRGPNTGELFFGEGSRLTVL.

This clonotype was seen repeatedly, ten times or more. The rearrangement links TRBV5-1 to TRBJ2-3; D is uncertain. This CDR3 comprises 14 residues. Germline V lookup: CDR1 SGHRS, CDR2 YFSETQ. Between the trimmed V and J ends, which lost 0 bases and 4 bases, there was a span of 9 bases. The DNA of the CDR3 is TGCGCCAGCAGCTTGGAGTGGAACCCAGATACGCAGTATTTT. Amino acids: CASSLEWNPDTQYF.